This is a list of T cell receptor beta chains from one sample in a study of shared clonotypes between healthy human individuals. Clones were sequenced by immunoSEQ multiplex PCR, and TCRdb holds only the in-frame ones, with some missing. The sample contains 2 million to 3 million clones, approximately 94% of which appear only once. Specimen: naive CD4+ T cells from PBMCs. The source is a man younger than 35 in good health. Some clones in this sample may be carry-over from other donors' samples. CDR3s include the opening cysteine and the closing phenylalanine or tryptophan. Fields, in order: V gene, J gene, clone size, D gene, CDR3 length, CDR3 DNA, CDR3 protein. A D gene is named only where the DNA matches it firmly. Rows may omit the clone size; those that give it use once, few, many or a size class.

v_gene: TRBV7-2
j_gene: TRBJ2-7
abundance: NA
d_gene: TRBD2
len: 17
CDR3nt: TGTGCCAGCAGCTTACAACTAGCGGGAGGCGTTACCTACGAGCAGTACTTC
CDR3aa: CASSLQLAGGVTYEQYF

v_gene: TRBV5-8
j_gene: TRBJ1-5
abundance: NA
d_gene: NA
len: 13
CDR3nt: TGTGCCAGCAGCTTATTTCAAAGTCAGCCCCAGCATTTT
CDR3aa: CASSLFQSQPQHF

v_gene: TRBV25-1
j_gene: TRBJ2-5
abundance: NA
d_gene: NA
len: 12
CDR3nt: TGTGCCAGCAGCGAAGCGGGAGAGACCCAGTACTTC
CDR3aa: CASSEAGETQYF

v_gene: TRBV5-1
j_gene: TRBJ1-5
abundance: NA
d_gene: NA
len: 15
CDR3nt: TGCGCCAGCAGCTTGGACTTACAGGGTAATCAGCCCCAGCATTTT
CDR3aa: CASSLDLQGNQPQHF

v_gene: TRBV30
j_gene: TRBJ1-5
abundance: once
d_gene: NA
len: 14
CDR3nt: TGTGCCTGGAGTGTTTTGGGAAAGGGTCAGCCCCAGCATTTT
CDR3aa: CAWSVLGKGQPQHF

v_gene: TRBV4-3
j_gene: TRBJ2-5
abundance: NA
d_gene: NA
len: 17
CDR3nt: TGCGCCAGCAGCCAAGAACTTCGGGGCGCAAGGCGAGAGACCCAGTACTTC
CDR3aa: CASSQELRGARRETQYF

v_gene: TRBV28
j_gene: TRBJ2-5
abundance: NA
d_gene: NA
len: 18
CDR3nt: TGTGCCAGCAGTCTATTCGGAAGGAAAGGGGGACGTGGAGAGACCCAGTACTTC
CDR3aa: CASSLFGRKGGRGETQYF

v_gene: TRBV30
j_gene: TRBJ2-7
abundance: NA
d_gene: NA
len: 15
CDR3nt: TGTGCCTGGAGTGTACCTGGACGGATAAACTACGAGCAGTACTTC
CDR3aa: CAWSVPGRINYEQYF

v_gene: TRBV5-4
j_gene: TRBJ2-2
abundance: NA
d_gene: NA
len: 15
CDR3nt: TGTGCCAGCAGCTCGCCGCAGGGTAACACCGGGGAGCTGTTTTTT
CDR3aa: CASSSPQGNTGELFF

v_gene: TRBV9
j_gene: TRBJ2-3
abundance: NA
d_gene: TRBD2
len: 18
CDR3nt: TGTGCCAGCAGCTCCAGGGGAAGGGCTAGCGGGAACACAGATACGCAGTATTTT
CDR3aa: CASSSRGRASGNTDTQYF

v_gene: TRBV7-6
j_gene: TRBJ2-1
abundance: NA
d_gene: NA
len: 15
CDR3nt: TGTGCCAGCAGCTTAGTCTCAGGCAAGTACAATGAGCAGTTCTTC
CDR3aa: CASSLVSGKYNEQFF

v_gene: TRBV14
j_gene: TRBJ2-2
abundance: NA
d_gene: TRBD2
len: 16
CDR3nt: TGTGCCAGCAGCAGAAGGACTAGCGGGCAAACCGGGGAGCTGTTTTTT
CDR3aa: CASSRRTSGQTGELFF

v_gene: TRBV30
j_gene: TRBJ2-5
abundance: NA
d_gene: NA
len: 13
CDR3nt: TGTGCCTGGAGTGCGGACCGGAAAGAGACCCAGTACTTC
CDR3aa: CAWSADRKETQYF

v_gene: TRBV2
j_gene: TRBJ2-1
abundance: NA
d_gene: NA
len: 12
CDR3nt: TGTGCCAGCGGACTCTTCGGACCCGAGCAGTTCTTC
CDR3aa: CASGLFGPEQFF

v_gene: TRBV19
j_gene: TRBJ2-1
abundance: NA
d_gene: TRBD2
len: 14
CDR3nt: TGTGCCAGTTTAGCGGGAGGATTGGGCGATGAGCAGTTCTTC
CDR3aa: CASLAGGLGDEQFF

v_gene: TRBV6-1
j_gene: TRBJ1-5
abundance: NA
d_gene: NA
len: 17
CDR3nt: TGTGCCAGCAGTGAACCCGCCAGGGGATTGGGCAATCAGCCCCAGCATTTT
CDR3aa: CASSEPARGLGNQPQHF